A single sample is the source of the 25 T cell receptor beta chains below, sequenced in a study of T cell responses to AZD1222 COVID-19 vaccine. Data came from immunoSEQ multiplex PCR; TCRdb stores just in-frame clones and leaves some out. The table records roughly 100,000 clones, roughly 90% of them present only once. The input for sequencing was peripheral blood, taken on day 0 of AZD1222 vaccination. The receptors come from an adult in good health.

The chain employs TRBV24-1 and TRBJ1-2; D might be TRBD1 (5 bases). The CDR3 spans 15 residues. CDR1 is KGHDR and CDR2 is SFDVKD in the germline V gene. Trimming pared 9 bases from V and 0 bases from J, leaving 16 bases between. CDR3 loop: CATGGEWGTNYGYTF. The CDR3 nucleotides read TGTGCCACCGGGGGGGAATGGGGGACTAACTATGGCTACACCTTC.

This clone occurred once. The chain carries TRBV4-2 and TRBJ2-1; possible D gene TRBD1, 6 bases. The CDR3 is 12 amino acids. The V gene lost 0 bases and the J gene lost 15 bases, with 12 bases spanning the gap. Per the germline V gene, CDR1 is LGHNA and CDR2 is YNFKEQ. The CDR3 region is CASSQDARGRFF. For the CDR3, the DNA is TGTGCCAGCAGCCAAGATGCCAGGGGTCGGTTCTTC.

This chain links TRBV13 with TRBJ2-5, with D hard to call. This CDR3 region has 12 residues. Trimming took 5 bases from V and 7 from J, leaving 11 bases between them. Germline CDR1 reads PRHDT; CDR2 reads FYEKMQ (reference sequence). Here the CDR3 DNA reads TGTGCCAGCAGCGACGAATTACGGACCCAGTACTTC. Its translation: CASSDELRTQYF.

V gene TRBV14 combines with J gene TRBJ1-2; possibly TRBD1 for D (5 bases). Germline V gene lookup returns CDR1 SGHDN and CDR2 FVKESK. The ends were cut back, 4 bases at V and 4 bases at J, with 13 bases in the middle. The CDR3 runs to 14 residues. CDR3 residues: CASSRSGTPYGYTF. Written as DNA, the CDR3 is TGTGCCAGCAGCCGCTCAGGGACCCCCTATGGCTACACCTTC.

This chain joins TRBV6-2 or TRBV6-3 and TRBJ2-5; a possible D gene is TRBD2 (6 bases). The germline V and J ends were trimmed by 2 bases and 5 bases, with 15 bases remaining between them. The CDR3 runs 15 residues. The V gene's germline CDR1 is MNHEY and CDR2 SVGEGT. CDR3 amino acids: CASSYGRDIVETQYF. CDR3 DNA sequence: TGTGCCAGCAGTTACGGGCGGGATATTGTCGAGACCCAGTACTTC.

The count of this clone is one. The CDR3 is CASSWDLRGEQFF. The CDR3 DNA sequence: TGCGCCAGCAGCTGGGACCTCCGGGGGGAGCAGTTCTTC. The chain uses TRBV4-3 and TRBJ2-1; a possible D gene is TRBD2 (6 bases). The CDR3 length is 13 residues. V was trimmed by 5 bases and J by 10 bases, leaving 15 bases between them. Germline loops: CDR1 LGHNA, CDR2 YSLEER.

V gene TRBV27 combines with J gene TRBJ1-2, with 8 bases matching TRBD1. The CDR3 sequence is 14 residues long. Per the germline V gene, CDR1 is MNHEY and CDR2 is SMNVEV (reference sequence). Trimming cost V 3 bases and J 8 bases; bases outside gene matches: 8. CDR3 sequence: CASSFQGASGGYTF. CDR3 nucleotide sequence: TGTGCCAGCAGTTTTCAGGGGGCGTCCGGGGGCTACACCTTC.

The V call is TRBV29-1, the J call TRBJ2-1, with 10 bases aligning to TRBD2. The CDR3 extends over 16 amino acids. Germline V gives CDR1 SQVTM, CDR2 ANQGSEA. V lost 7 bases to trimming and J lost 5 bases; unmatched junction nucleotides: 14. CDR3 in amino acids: CSAPPFGTSDDNEQFF. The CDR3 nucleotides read TGCAGCGCACCTCCCTTCGGGACTAGCGATGACAATGAGCAGTTCTTC.

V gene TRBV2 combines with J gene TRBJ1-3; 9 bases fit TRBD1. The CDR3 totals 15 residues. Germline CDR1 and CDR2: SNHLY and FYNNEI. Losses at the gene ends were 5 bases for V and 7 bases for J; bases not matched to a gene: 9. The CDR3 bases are TGTGCCAGCAGTCCGGGGACAGGGTCCTTGAACACCATATATTTT. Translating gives CASSPGTGSLNTIYF.

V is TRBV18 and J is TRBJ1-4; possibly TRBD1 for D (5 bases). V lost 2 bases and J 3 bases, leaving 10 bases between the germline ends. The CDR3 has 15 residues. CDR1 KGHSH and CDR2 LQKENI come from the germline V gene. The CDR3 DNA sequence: TGTGCCAGCTCACCATCGGGGGGGGCTAATGAAAAACTGTTTTTT. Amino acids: CASSPSGGANEKLFF.

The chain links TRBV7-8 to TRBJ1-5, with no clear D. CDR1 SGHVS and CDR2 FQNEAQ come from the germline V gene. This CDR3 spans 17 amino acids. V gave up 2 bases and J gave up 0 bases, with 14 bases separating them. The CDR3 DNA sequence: TGTGCCAGCAGCTTAAATCCACGGACGGATAGCAATCAGCCCCAGCATTTT. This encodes CASSLNPRTDSNQPQHF.

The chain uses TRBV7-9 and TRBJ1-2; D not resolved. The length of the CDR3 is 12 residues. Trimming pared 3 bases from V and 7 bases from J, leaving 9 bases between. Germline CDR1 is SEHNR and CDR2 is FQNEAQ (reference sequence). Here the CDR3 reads CASSFDPFGYTF. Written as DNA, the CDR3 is TGTGCCAGCAGCTTCGACCCCTTTGGCTACACCTTC.

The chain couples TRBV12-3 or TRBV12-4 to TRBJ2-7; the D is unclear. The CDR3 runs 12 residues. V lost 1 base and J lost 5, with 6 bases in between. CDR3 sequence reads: CASSLELNEQYF. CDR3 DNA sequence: TGTGCCAGCAGTTTAGAATTGAACGAGCAGTACTTC.

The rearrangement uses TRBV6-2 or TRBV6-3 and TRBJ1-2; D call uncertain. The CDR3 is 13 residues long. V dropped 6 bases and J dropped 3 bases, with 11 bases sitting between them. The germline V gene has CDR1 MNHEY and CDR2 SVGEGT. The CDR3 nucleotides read TGTGCCAGCAGCATAAAGTCGGACTATGGCTACACCTTC. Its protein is CASSIKSDYGYTF.

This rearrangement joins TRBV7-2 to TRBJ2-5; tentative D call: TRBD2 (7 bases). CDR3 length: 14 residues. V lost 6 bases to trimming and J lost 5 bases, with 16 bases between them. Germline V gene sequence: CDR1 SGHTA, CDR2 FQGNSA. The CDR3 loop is CASSQTGGRETQYF. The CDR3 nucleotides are TGTGCCAGCAGTCAAACGGGGGGCCGGGAGACCCAGTACTTC.

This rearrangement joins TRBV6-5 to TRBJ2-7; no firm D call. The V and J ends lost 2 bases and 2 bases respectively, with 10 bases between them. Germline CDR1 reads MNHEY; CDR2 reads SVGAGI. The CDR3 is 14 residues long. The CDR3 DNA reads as TGTGCCAGCAGTTACGGTGGCGGTACCTACGAGCAGTACTTC. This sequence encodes CASSYGGGTYEQYF.

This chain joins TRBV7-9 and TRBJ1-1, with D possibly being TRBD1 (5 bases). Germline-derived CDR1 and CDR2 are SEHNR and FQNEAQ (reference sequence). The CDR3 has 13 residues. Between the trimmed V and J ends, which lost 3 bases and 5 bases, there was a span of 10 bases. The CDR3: CASSLVRATEAFF. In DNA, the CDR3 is TGTGCCAGCAGCTTGGTCAGGGCTACTGAAGCTTTCTTT.

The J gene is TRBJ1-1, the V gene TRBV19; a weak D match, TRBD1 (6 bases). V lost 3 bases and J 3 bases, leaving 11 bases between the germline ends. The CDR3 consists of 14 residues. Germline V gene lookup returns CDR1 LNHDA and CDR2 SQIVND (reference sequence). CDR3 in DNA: TGTGCCAGTAGTATCACAGGGCGGGACACTGAAGCTTTCTTT. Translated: CASSITGRDTEAFF. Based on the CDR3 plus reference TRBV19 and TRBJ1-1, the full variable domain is DGGITQSPKYLFRKEGQNVTLSCEQNLNHDAMYWYRQDPGQGLRLIYYSQIVNDFQKGDIAEGYSVSREKKESFPLTVTSAQKNPTAFYLCASSITGRDTEAFFGQGTRLTVV.

DNA for the CDR3: TGTGCCAGCAGCCAAGATAGGGGGGCTCGAGAGACCCAGTACTTC. It yields the protein CASSQDRGARETQYF. The V and J genes are TRBV3-1 (or the pseudogene TRBV3-2) and TRBJ2-5; tentatively, D is TRBD1 or TRBD2 (6 bases each). Germline V gene sequence: CDR1 LGHDT, CDR2 YNNKEL (reference sequence). Trimming removed 0 bases at V and 4 bases at J, with 12 bases between. The CDR3 has 15 amino acids.

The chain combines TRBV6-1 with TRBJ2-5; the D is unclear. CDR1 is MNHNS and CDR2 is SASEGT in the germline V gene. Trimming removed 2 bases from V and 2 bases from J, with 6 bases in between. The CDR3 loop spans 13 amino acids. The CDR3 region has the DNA TGTGCCAGCAGTGAACACCAGCAAGAGACCCAGTACTTC. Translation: CASSEHQQETQYF.

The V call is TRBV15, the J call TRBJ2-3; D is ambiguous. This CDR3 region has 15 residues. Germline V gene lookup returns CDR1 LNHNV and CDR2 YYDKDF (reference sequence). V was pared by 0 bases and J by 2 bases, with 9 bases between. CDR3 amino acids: CATSRDEPHTDTQYF. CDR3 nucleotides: TGTGCCACCAGCAGAGACGAACCTCACACAGATACGCAGTATTTT.

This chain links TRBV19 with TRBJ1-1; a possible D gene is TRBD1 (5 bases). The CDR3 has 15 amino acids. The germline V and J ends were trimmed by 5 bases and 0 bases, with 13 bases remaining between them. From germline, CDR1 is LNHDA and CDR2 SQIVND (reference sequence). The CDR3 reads CASSRTATVNTEAFF. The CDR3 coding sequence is TGTGCCAGTAGTCGAACGGCGACAGTGAACACTGAAGCTTTCTTT.

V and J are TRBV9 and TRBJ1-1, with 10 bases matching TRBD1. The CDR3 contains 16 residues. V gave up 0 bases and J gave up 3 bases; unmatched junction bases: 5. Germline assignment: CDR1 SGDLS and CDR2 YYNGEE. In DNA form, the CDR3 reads TGTGCCAGCAGCGTAGGACGGGACAGGGGACACACTGAAGCTTTCTTT. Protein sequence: CASSVGRDRGHTEAFF.

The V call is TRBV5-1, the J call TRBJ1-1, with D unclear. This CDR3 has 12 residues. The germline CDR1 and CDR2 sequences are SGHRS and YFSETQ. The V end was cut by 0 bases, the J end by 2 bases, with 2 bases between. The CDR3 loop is CASSLANTEAFF. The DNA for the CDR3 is TGCGCCAGCAGCTTGGCCAACACTGAAGCTTTCTTT.

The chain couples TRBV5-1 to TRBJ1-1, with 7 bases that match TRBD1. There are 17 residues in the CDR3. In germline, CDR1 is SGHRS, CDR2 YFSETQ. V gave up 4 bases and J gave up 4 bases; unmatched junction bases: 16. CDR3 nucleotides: TGCGCCAGCAGCCCCCTCACAGGGGATGCGTTTGGCACTGAAGCTTTCTTT. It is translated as CASSPLTGDAFGTEAFF.